Sequencing of this T cell receptor beta chain was carried out in a study of T cells in tuberculosis. Sorting used thawed, overnight-rested PBMC stained with anti-CD3, a viability dye and GMM-loaded CD1B tetramer. The CD1B tetramers carried C32 glucose monomycolate purified from Rhodococcus equi. Using immunoSEQ multiplex PCR, the repertoire was profiled, and TCRdb retains in-frame clones only, with some absent. Of about 59,000 clones in the sample, about four fifths were seen once. After removal of 6 bases from V and 9 bases from J, the junction contained 6 bases not matched to a gene. This CDR3 is 14 amino acids long. Looked up from germline, CDR1 is MDHEN and CDR2 is SYDVKM.

The chain employs TRBV28 and TRBJ1-6, with 9 positions matching TRBD1. This sequence was found in an adult woman with latent tuberculosis. Sequenced: CD1b-GMM tetramer-negative cells sorted from PBMCs. The CDR3 DNA reads TGTGCCAGCAGCCAACAGGGGGCAGGTTCACCCCTCCACTTT. Its translation: CASSQQGAGSPLHF. The entire variable domain, with the rest obtained from reference TRBV28 and TRBJ1-6, is as follows: DVKVTQSSRYLVKRTGEKVFLECVQDMDHENMFWYRQDPGLGLRLIYFSYDVKMKEKGDIPEGYSVSREKKERFSLILESASTNQTSMYLCASSQQGAGSPLHFGNGTRLTVT.